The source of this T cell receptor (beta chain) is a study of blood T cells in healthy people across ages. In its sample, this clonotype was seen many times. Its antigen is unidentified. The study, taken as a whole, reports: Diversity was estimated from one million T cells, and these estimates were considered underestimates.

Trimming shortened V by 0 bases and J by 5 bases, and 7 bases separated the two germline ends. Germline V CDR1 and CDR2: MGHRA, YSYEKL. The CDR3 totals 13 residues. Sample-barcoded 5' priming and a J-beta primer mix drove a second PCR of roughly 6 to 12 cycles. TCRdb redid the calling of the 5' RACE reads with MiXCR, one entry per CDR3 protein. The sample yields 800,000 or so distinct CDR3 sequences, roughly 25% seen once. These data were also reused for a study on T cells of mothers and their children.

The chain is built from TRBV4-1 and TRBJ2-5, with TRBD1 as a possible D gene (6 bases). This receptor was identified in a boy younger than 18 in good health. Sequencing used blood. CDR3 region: CASSQEGGETQYF. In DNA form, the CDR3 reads TGCGCCAGCAGCCAAGAAGGGGGTGAGACCCAGTACTTC.